The 9 T cell receptor beta chains given below trace back to one sample, sequenced in a study of shared clonotypes between healthy human individuals. The protocol was immunoSEQ multiplex PCR, while the TCRdb copy is restricted to in-frame clones and leaves out a portion. The sample carries roughly 2,500,000 clones, 93% recorded once. Sequenced sample: naive CD4+ T cells from PBMCs. The subset was: CD45RA+ positively selected. These receptors all come from a young man in good health. Some clones in this sample may be carry-over from other donors' samples.

The V gene is TRBV4-3, the J gene TRBJ2-1; D may be TRBD2 (6 bases). The CDR3 loop spans 15 amino acids. V lost 0 bases, J lost 9 bases, and 15 bases lay in between. Germline CDR1 LGHNA, CDR2 YSLEER. This chain's CDR3 is CASSQDILTGVEQFF. The CDR3 nucleotides are TGCGCCAGCAGCCAAGATATCCTAACGGGAGTTGAGCAGTTCTTC.

The rearrangement joins TRBV6-1 to TRBJ1-5; 8 bases align to TRBD1. V lost 6 bases to trimming and J lost 3 bases; unmatched junction nucleotides: 7. This CDR3 spans 15 amino acids. Germline V gene lookup returns CDR1 MNHNS and CDR2 SASEGT. CDR3 region: CASRIQGENNQPQHF. The CDR3 nucleotides read TGTGCCAGCAGGATACAGGGGGAGAACAATCAGCCCCAGCATTTT.

The sample holds one count of this clone. The chain employs TRBV7-8 and TRBJ2-1; 11 nucleotides align to TRBD2. The junction had 6 bases not matched to a gene; V was cut back by 5 bases and J by 0 bases. The CDR3 consists of 17 residues. Per germline, CDR1 SGHVS and CDR2 FQNEAQ. CDR3 sequence reads: CASSAILAGASYNEQFF. For the CDR3, the DNA is TGTGCCAGCAGCGCGATACTAGCGGGAGCCTCCTACAATGAGCAGTTCTTC. The variable domain in full, completed from reference TRBV7-8 and TRBJ2-1, reads GAGVSQSPRYKVAKRGQDVALRCDPISGHVSLFWYQQALGQGPEFLTYFQNEAQLDKSGLPSDRFFAERPEGSVSTLKIQRTQQEDSAVYLCASSAILAGASYNEQFFGPGTRLTVL.

This chain uses TRBV4-1 with TRBJ2-5; possible D gene TRBD1, 6 bases. V dropped 0 bases and J dropped 1 base, with 15 bases sitting between them. The CDR3 spans 17 residues. Germline V lookup: CDR1 MGHRA, CDR2 YSYEKL. The CDR3: CASSQDRDTRGQETQYF. The CDR3 DNA is TGCGCCAGCAGCCAAGACCGGGACACCAGAGGCCAAGAGACCCAGTACTTC.

V gene TRBV28 combines with J gene TRBJ1-5; 11 nucleotides align to TRBD1. The CDR3 runs 15 residues. Germline V gene data show CDR1 as MDHEN and CDR2 as SYDVKM. Losses at the gene ends were 6 bases for V and 5 bases for J; bases not matched to a gene: 6. The CDR3 here is CASRPGQGVYQPQHF. DNA for the CDR3: TGTGCCAGCAGACCGGGACAGGGGGTTTATCAGCCCCAGCATTTT.

V is TRBV2 and J is TRBJ2-7, with 12 nucleotides matching TRBD2. V lost 4 bases, J lost 2 bases, and 0 bases stayed unmatched. The CDR3 sequence is 14 residues long. Germline V gene lookup returns CDR1 SNHLY and CDR2 FYNNEI. The CDR3 here is CASSASGRAYEQYF. The CDR3 nucleotides read TGTGCCAGCAGTGCTAGCGGGAGGGCCTACGAGCAGTACTTC.

The V and J genes are TRBV18 and TRBJ2-3; 8 positions agree with TRBD2. This CDR3 has 16 residues. J gave up 6 bases and V 2 bases, and 10 bases lay outside the gene matches. The germline V gene has CDR1 KGHSH and CDR2 LQKENI. The CDR3 here is CASSPTSPAGGDTQYF. CDR3 coding DNA: TGTGCCAGCTCACCAACCTCTCCCGCGGGAGGCGATACGCAGTATTTT. Variable domain in full (rest from reference TRBV18 and TRBJ2-3): NAGVMQNPRHLVRRRGQEARLRCSPMKGHSHVYWYRQLPEEGLKFMVYLQKENIIDESGMPKERFSAEFPKEGPSILRIQQVVRGDSAAYFCASSPTSPAGGDTQYFGPGTRLTVL.

This chain connects TRBV5-1 to TRBJ2-7, with 7 bases matching TRBD2. The germline gives CDR1 SGHRS, CDR2 YFSETQ. The V gene end was trimmed by 2 bases and the J gene end by 6 bases; junction bases not matched to a gene: 14. The CDR3 has 16 residues. CDR3 sequence: CASSFRSGRERFEQYF. The CDR3 DNA reads TGCGCCAGCAGCTTTCGGTCCGGGCGGGAGAGGTTCGAGCAGTACTTC.

Notes on this clone: In the same sample, other DNA sequences code for this CDR3. The chain couples TRBV27 to TRBJ2-7, with TRBD1 identical over 9 bases. Germline V gene sequence: CDR1 MNHEY, CDR2 SMNVEV (reference sequence). V shed 6 bases and J 7 bases; nucleotides not matched to a gene: 10. The CDR3 loop spans 14 amino acids. The chain's CDR3 is CASSSGQGRGEQYF. CDR3 nucleotide sequence: TGTGCCAGCAGCTCGGGACAGGGTAGAGGGGAGCAGTACTTC.